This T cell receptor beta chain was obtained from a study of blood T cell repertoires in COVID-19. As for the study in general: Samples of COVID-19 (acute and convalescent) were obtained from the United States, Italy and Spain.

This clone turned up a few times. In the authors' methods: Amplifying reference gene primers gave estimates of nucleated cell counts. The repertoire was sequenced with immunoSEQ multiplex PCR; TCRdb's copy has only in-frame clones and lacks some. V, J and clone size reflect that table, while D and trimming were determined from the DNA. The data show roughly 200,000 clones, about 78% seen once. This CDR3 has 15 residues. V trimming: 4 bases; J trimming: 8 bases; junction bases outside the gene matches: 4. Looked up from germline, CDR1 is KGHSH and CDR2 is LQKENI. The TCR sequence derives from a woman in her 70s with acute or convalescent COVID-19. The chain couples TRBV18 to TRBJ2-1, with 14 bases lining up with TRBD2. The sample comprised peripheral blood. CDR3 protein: CASSRLAGGLYEQFF. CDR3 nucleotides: TGTGCCAGCTCACGACTAGCGGGAGGGTTGTATGAGCAGTTCTTC.